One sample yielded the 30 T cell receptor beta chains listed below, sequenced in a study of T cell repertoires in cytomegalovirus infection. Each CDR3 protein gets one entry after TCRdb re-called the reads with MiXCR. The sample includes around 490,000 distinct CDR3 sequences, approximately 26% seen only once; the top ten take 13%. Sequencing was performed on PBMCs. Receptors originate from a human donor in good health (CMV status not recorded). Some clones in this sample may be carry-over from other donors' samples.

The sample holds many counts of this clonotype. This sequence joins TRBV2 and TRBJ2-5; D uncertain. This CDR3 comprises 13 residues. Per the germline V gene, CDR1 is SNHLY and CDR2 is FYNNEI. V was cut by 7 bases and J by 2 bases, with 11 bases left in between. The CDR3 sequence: CASTMDPQETQYF. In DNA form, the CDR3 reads TGTGCCAGCACTATGGATCCGCAAGAGACCCAGTACTTC.

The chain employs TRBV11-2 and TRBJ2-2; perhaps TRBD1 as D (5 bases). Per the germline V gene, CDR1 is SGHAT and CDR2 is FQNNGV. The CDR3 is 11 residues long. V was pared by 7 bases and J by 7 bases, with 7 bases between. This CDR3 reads CASTQGGELFF. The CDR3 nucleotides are TGTGCCAGCACCCAGGGCGGGGAGCTGTTTTTT.

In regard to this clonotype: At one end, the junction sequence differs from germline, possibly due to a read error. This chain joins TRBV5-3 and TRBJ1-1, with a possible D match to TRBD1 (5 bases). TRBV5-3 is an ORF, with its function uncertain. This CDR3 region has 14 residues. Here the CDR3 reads CASSLVIWGAEAFF. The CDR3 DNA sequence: TGTGCCAGCAGCTTGGTAATATGGGGGGCTGAAGCTTTCTTT.

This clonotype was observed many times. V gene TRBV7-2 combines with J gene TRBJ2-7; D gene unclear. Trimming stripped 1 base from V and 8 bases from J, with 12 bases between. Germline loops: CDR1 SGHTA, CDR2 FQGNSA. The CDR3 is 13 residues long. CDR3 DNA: TGTGCCAGCAGCTTAGAGACTCTCGGCAAGCAGTACTTC. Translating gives CASSLETLGKQYF.

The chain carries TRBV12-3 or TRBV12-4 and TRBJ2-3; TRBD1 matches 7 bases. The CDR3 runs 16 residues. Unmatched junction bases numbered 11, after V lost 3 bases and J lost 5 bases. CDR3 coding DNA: TGTGCCAGCAGTTTGCGCGGTAGGGGGCTCGGAGATACGCAGTATTTT. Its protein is CASSLRGRGLGDTQYF.

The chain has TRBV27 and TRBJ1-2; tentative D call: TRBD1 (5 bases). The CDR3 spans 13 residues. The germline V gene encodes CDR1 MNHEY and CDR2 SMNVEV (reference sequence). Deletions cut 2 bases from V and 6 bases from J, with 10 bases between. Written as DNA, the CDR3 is TGTGCCAGCAGTTTACGACAGTTCCATGGCTACACCTTC. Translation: CASSLRQFHGYTF.

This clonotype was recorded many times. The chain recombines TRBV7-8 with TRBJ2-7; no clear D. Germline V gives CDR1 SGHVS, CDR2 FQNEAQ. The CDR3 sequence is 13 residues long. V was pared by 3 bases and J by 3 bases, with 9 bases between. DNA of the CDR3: TGTGCCAGCAGCTTCGAACCCCACTACGAGCAGTACGTC. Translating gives CASSFEPHYEQYV.

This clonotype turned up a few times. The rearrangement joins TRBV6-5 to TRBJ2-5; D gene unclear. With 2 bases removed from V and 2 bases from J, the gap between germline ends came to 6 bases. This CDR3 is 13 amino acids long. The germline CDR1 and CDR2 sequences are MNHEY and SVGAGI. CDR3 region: CASSYGLQETQYF. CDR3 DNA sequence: TGTGCCAGCAGTTACGGTCTACAAGAGACCCAGTACTTC.

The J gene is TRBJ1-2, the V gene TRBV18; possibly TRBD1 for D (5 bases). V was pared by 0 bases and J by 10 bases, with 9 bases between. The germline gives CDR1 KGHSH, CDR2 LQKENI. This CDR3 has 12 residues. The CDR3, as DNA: TGTGCCAGCTCACCACCGGCAGGGCACTACACCTTC. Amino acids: CASSPPAGHYTF. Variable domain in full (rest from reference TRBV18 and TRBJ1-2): NAGVMQNPRHLVRRRGQEARLRCSPMKGHSHVYWYRQLPEEGLKFMVYLQKENIIDESGMPKERFSAEFPKEGPSILRIQQVVRGDSAAYFCASSPPAGHYTFGSGTRLTVV.

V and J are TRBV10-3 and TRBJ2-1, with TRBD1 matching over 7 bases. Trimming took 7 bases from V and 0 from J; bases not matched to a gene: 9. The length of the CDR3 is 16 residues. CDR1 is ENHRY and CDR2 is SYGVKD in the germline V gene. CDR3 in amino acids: CAIKKTGTSSYNEQFF. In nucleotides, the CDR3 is TGTGCCATCAAGAAGACAGGGACGAGCTCCTACAATGAGCAGTTCTTC.

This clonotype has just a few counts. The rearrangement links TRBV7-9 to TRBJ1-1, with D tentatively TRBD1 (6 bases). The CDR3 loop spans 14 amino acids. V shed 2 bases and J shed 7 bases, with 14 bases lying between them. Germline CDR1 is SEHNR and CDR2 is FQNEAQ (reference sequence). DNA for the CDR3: TGTGCCAGCAGCTTATCGTCGCAGGGGTTTGAAGCTTTCTTT. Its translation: CASSLSSQGFEAFF.

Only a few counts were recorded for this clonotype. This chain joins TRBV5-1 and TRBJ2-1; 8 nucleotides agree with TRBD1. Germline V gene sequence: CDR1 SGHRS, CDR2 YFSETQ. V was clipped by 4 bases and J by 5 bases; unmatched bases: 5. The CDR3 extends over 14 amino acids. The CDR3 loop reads CASSRQGIDNEQFF. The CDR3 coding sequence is TGCGCCAGCAGCAGACAGGGGATTGACAATGAGCAGTTCTTC.

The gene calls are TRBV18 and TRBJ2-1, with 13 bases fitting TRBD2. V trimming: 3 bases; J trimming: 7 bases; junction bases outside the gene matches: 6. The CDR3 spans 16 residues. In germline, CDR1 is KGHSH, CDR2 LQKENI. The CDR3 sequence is CASSPRTSGSLNEQFF. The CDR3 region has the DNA TGTGCCAGCTCACCGCGGACTAGCGGGAGTTTAAATGAGCAGTTCTTC.

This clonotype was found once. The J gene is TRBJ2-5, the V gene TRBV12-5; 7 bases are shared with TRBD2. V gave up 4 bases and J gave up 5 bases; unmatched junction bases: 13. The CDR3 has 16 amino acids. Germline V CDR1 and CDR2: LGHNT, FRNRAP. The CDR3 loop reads CASGWGGSGISETQYF. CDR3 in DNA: TGTGCTAGTGGTTGGGGGGGAAGCGGGATCTCTGAGACCCAGTACTTC.

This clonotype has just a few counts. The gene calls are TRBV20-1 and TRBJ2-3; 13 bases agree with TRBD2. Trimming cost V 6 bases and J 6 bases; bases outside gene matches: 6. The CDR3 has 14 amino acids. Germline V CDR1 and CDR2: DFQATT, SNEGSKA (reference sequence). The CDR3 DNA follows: TGCAGTGCCCAGACTAGCGGGAGGTGGGATACGCAGTATTTT. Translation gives CSAQTSGRWDTQYF.

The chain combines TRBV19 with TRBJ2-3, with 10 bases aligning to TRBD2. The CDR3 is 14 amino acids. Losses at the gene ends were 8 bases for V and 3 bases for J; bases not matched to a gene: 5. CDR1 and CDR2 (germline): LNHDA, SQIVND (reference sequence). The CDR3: CASATSGKTDTQYF. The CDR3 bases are TGTGCCAGTGCCACTAGCGGGAAAACAGATACGCAGTATTTT.

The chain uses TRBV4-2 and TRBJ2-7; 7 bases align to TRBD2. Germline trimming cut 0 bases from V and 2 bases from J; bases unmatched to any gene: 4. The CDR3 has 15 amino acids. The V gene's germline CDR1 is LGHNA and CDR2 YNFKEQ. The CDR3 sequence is CASSQEAGVPYEQYF. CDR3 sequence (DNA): TGTGCCAGCAGCCAAGAGGCGGGAGTACCCTACGAGCAGTACTTC.

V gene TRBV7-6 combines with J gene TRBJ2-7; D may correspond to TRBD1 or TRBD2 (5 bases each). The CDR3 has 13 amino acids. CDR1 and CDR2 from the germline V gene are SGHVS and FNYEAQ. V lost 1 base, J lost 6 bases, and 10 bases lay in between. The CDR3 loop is CASSLGRGAEQYF. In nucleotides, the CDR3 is TGTGCCAGCAGCTTAGGCCGAGGGGCCGAGCAGTACTTC.

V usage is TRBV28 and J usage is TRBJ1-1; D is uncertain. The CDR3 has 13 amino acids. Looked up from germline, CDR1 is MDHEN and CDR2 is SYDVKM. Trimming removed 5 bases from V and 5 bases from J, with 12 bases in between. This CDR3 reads CASSIRVRTEAFF. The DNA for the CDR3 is TGTGCCAGCAGTATACGGGTTCGGACTGAAGCTTTCTTT.

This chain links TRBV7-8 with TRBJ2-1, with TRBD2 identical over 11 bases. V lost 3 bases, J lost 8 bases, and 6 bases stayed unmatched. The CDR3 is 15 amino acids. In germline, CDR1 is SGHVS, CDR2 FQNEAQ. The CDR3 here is CASSFCSGRADEQFF. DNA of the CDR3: TGTGCCAGCAGCTTCTGTAGCGGGAGGGCGGATGAGCAGTTCTTC. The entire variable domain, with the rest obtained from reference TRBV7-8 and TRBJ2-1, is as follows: GAGVSQSPRYKVAKRGQDVALRCDPISGHVSLFWYQQALGQGPEFLTYFQNEAQLDKSGLPSDRFFAERPEGSVSTLKIQRTQQEDSAVYLCASSFCSGRADEQFFGPGTRLTVL.

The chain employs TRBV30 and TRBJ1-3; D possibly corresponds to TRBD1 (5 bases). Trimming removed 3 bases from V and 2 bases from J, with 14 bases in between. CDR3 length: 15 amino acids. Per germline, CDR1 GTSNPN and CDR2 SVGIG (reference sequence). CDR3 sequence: CAWSRGGVPGNTIYF. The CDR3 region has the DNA TGTGCCTGGAGCCGGGGCGGGGTTCCTGGAAACACCATATATTTT.

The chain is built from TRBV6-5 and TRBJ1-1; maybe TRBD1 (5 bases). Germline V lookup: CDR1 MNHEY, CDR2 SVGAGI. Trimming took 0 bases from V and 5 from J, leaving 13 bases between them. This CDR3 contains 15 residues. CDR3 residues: CASSYSGVGRTEAFF. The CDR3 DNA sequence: TGTGCCAGCAGTTACTCAGGGGTGGGAAGAACTGAAGCTTTCTTT.

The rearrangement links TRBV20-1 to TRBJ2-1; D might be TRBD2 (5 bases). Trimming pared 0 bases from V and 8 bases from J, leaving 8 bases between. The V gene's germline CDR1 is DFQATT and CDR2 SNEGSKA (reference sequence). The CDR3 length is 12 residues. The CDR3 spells CSARDTADEQFF. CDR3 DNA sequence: TGCAGTGCTAGAGATACAGCGGATGAGCAGTTCTTC.

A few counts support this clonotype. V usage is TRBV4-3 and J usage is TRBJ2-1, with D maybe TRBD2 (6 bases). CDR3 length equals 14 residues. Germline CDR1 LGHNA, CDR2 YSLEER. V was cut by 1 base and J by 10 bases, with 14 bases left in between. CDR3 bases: TGCGCCAGCAGCCAAGGACTAGGGAGAGGAGAGCAGTTCTTC. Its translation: CASSQGLGRGEQFF.

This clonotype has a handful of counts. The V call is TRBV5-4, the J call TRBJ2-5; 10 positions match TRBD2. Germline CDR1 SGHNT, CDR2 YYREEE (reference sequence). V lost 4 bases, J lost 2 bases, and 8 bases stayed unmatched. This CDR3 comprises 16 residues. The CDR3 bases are TGTGCCAGCAGCATCGAAGCGGGAGGGCCACAAGAGACCCAGTACTTC. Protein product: CASSIEAGGPQETQYF. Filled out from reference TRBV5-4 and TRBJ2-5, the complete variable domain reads ETGVTQSPTHLIKTRGQQVTLRCSSQSGHNTVSWYQQALGQGPQFIFQYYREEENGRGNFPPRFSGLQFPNYSSELNVNALELDDSALYLCASSIEAGGPQETQYFGPGTRLLVL.

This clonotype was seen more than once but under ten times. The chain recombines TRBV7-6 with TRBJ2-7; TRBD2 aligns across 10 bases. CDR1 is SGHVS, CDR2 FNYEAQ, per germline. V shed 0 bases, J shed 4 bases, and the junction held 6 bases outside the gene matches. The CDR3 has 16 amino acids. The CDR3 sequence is CASSLAGASGSYEQYF. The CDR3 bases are TGTGCCAGCAGCTTAGCTGGGGCTAGCGGGAGTTACGAGCAGTACTTC.

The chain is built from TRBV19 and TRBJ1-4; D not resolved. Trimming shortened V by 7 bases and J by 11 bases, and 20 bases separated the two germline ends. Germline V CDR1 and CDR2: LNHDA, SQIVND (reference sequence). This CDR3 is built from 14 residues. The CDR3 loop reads CASTSHGSLAKLFF. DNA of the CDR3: TGTGCCAGTACCTCACACGGATCCCTAGCTAAACTGTTTTTT.

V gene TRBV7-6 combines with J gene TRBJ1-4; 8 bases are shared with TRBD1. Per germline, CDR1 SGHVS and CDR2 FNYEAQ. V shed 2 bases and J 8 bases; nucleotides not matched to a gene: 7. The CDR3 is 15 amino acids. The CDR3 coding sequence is TGTGCCAGCAGCTTAAGGACAGGGCTTTGGGAAAAACTGTTTTTT. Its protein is CASSLRTGLWEKLFF.

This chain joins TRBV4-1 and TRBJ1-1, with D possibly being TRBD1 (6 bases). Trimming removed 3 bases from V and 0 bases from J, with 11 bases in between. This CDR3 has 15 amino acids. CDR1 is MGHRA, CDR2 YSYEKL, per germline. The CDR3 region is CASSHIQGMNTEAFF. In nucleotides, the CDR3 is TGCGCCAGCAGCCATATACAGGGAATGAACACTGAAGCTTTCTTT.

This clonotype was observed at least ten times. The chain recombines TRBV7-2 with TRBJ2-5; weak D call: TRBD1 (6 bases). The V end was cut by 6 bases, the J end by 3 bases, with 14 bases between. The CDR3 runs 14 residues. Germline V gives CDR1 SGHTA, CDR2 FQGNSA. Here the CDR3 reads CASSPQGSKETQYF. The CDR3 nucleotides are TGTGCCAGCAGTCCCCAGGGGTCCAAAGAGACCCAGTACTTC.